This T cell receptor (beta chain) was recovered during a study of shared clonotypes between healthy human individuals. The data were produced by immunoSEQ multiplex PCR, yet TCRdb's version contains in-frame clones alone and is incomplete. The sample consists of some 1 million clones, 70% to 80% of them appearing once. Study-wide results and caveats: Some clonotypes were shared by all four sorted-subset donors, while others were not shared. The non-shared ones had lower generation probabilities than the shared ones.

To note about this clone: Its target is unknown. Within the sample, other DNA sequences also encode this same CDR3.

The V end was cut by 2 bases, the J end by 0 bases, with 12 bases between. CDR1 is SGHTA, CDR2 FQGNSA, per germline. The CDR3 contains 16 residues. This receptor was taken from a man between 18 and 29 years old in good health. The V and J genes are TRBV7-2 and TRBJ2-3; no firm D call. The source material was memory CD4+ T cells sorted from blood. Subset defined: CD45RA-negative fraction. The CDR3 DNA follows: TGTGCCAGCAGCTTAATTGGCGGCGCGAGCACAGATACGCAGTATTTT. Residues: CASSLIGGASTDTQYF.